The 9 T cell receptor beta chains below come from one sample, sequenced in a study of T cell repertoires in cytomegalovirus infection. TCRdb used MiXCR to reprocess the reads, holding one entry per CDR3 protein. The sample records around 77,000 distinct CDR3 sequences, roughly 20% being singletons. Their antigens are not known. This sample comprised CD8+ T cells from cultured PBMCs, obtained from culture after CMV antigen stimulation. The receptors stem from a human donor in good health (CMV status not recorded). Some clones in this sample may be carry-over from other donors' samples.

This clonotype showed up just a few times. The CDR3 DNA reads as TGTGCCAGCAGTTCGGGAATTAGGATGTACGAGCAGTACTTC. Translated: CASSSGIRMYEQYF. This rearrangement joins TRBV27 to TRBJ2-7, with D possibly TRBD2 on 5 matching bases. The CDR3 spans 14 residues. Germline CDR1 and CDR2: MNHEY and SMNVEV (reference sequence). Between the trimmed V and J ends, which lost 4 bases and 4 bases, there was a span of 14 bases.

This clonotype was found a few times. The rearrangement uses TRBV2 and TRBJ1-1, with 7 bases aligning to TRBD1. Trimming removed 11 bases from V and 5 bases from J; junction bases left unmatched: 14. The CDR3 contains 14 residues. Germline loops: CDR1 SNHLY, CDR2 FYNNEI. CDR3 nucleotides: TGTGCCTCCCCCTTACAGGGGCCGTATACTGAAGCTTTCTTT. Protein sequence: CASPLQGPYTEAFF.

This clonotype turned up a few times. The chain recombines TRBV27 with TRBJ2-2; D might be TRBD1 or TRBD2, each matching 6 bases. Germline V gene data show CDR1 as MNHEY and CDR2 as SMNVEV (reference sequence). The CDR3 spans 14 residues. Trimming left V 7 bases short and J 2 bases short, with 11 bases between. The CDR3 loop is CASTKGGNTGELFF. The CDR3 region has the DNA TGTGCCAGCACTAAGGGGGGCAACACCGGGGAGCTGTTTTTT.

This clonotype came up a few times. The gene calls are TRBV27 and TRBJ2-7; TRBD1 matches 9 bases. This CDR3 is built from 14 residues. CDR1 and CDR2 from the germline V gene are MNHEY and SMNVEV (reference sequence). V gave up 6 bases and J gave up 7 bases; unmatched junction bases: 10. The CDR3 DNA follows: TGTGCCAGCAGCCAAAGGGACAGGGCGTGGGAGCAGTACTTC. As protein: CASSQRDRAWEQYF.

This chain connects TRBV12-3 or TRBV12-4 to TRBJ1-5; no clear D. Trimming removed 6 bases at V and 0 bases at J, with 9 bases between. The CDR3 is 14 amino acids. CDR3 sequence reads: CASSLTVSNQPQHF. The CDR3 DNA reads as TGTGCCAGCAGCCTTACAGTTAGCAATCAGCCCCAGCATTTT.

This clonotype has only a few counts. V gene TRBV6-1 combines with J gene TRBJ1-5; the match to TRBD1 covers 7 bases. The junction had 5 bases not matched to a gene; V was cut back by 2 bases and J by 1 base. The CDR3 sequence is 16 residues long. CDR1 is MNHNS, CDR2 SASEGT, per germline. The CDR3 nucleotides are TGTGCCAGCAGTGAATGGTCAGGGGGGAGCAATCAGCCCCAGCATTTT. It yields the protein CASSEWSGGSNQPQHF.

In its sample, this clonotype was seen a few times. The CDR3 spells CASSLGGALGNTIYF. The CDR3 DNA reads TGTGCCAGCAGCTTAGGGGGGGCCCTTGGAAACACCATATATTTT. This sequence joins TRBV7-6 and TRBJ1-3, with D perhaps TRBD1 (6 bases). This CDR3 has 15 amino acids. The V and J ends lost 1 base and 3 bases respectively, with 10 bases between them. Germline V gene sequence: CDR1 SGHVS, CDR2 FNYEAQ.

CDR3 sequence: CASSDWTSGGAWDEQFF. In DNA form, the CDR3 reads TGTGCCAGCAGCGATTGGACTAGCGGGGGGGCCTGGGATGAGCAGTTCTTC. This chain uses TRBV7-6 with TRBJ2-1, with 15 nucleotides matching TRBD2. Germline-derived CDR1 and CDR2 are SGHVS and FNYEAQ. The length of the CDR3 is 17 residues. V shed 5 bases and J 8 bases; nucleotides not matched to a gene: 10.

With regard to this clonotype: The junction departs from germline at one end; a sequencing error may be responsible. This rearrangement joins TRBV7-7 to TRBJ1-1, with TRBD1 as a possible D gene (6 bases). The CDR3 consists of 15 residues. From germline, CDR1 is SSHAT and CDR2 FNYEAQ (reference sequence). The CDR3 reads CASSSSLTGNTEAFF. CDR3 bases: TGTGCTAGCAGCTCCTCCCTGACAGGGAACACTGAAGCTTTCTTT.